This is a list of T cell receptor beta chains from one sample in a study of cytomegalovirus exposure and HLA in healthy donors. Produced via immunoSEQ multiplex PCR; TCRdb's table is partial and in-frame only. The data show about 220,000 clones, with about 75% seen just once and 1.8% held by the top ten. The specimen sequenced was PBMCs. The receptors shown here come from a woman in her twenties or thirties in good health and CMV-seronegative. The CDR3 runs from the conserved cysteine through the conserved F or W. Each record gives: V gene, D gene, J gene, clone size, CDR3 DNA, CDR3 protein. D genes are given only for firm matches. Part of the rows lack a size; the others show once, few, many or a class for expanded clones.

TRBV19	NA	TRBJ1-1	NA	TGTGCCAGTTCTGGACAGATGAACACTGAAGCTTTCTTT	CASSGQMNTEAFF
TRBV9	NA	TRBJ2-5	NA	TGTGCCAGCACTCTTTCCGGGGACCAAGAGACCCAGTACTTC	CASTLSGDQETQYF
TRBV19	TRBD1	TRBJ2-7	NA	TGTGCCAGTAGTGTTTATTCCGGGACAGGGGGCTTCCACGAGCAGTACTTC	CASSVYSGTGGFHEQYF
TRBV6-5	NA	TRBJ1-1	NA	TGTGCCAGCAGTTACAGGGGCTTAAACACTGAAGCTTTCTTT	CASSYRGLNTEAFF
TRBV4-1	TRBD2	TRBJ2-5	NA	TGCGCCAGCAGCCAAGATTGGCGTGCGGGAGGTCCGGAGACCCAGTACTTC	CASSQDWRAGGPETQYF
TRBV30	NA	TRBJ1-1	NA	TGTGCCTGGAGTCCGGGACTCTCGAACACTGAAGCTTTCTTT	CAWSPGLSNTEAFF
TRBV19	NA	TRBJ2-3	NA	TGTGCCAGTAGTCTCGAGATAGTGACAGATACGCAGTATTTT	CASSLEIVTDTQYF
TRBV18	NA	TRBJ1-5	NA	TGTGCCAGCTCACCCGGTTACAGCAATCAGCCCCAGCATTTT	CASSPGYSNQPQHF
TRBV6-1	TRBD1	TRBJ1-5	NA	TGTGCCAGCAGTGCCGGGACAGGGGGCAATAGCAATCAGCCCCAGCATTTT	CASSAGTGGNSNQPQHF
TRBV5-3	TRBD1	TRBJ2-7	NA	TGTGCCAGAAGCTCACAGGGGGCCTACGAGCAGTACTTC	CARSSQGAYEQYF
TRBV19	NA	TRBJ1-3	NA	TGTGCCAGTAGTATAGACCGACAGGCAACCCTAGGGAGAAACACCATATATTTT	CASSIDRQATLGRNTIYF
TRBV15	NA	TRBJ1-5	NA	TGTGCCACCAGCAGAGCCTGGACAGATAGCAATCAGCCCCAGCATTTT	CATSRAWTDSNQPQHF
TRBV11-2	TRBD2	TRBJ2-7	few	TGTGCCAGCAGCTTCTCTAGCGGGACCTACGAGCAGTACTTC	CASSFSSGTYEQYF
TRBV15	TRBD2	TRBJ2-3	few	TGTGCCACCAGCAGACCTCTAGCGGGTAACACAGATACGCAGTATTTT	CATSRPLAGNTDTQYF
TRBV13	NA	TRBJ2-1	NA	TGTGCCAGCAGCTCGGCCGGGGGTACGCATGAGCAGTTCTTC	CASSSAGGTHEQFF
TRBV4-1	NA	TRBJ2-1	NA	TGCGCCAGCAGCCAAGGAAGCGGTGCCCCGGGGGAGCAGTTCTTC	CASSQGSGAPGEQFF
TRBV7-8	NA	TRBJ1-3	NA	TGTGCCAGCAGGGGGACAGGAAACACCATATATTTT	CASRGTGNTIYF
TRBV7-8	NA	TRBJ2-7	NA	TGTGCCAGCAGTTCTGCCTCGGGGGAGCAGTACTTC	CASSSASGEQYF
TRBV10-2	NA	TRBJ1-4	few	TGCGCCAGCAGTGCAGGGCAGGGCCAGAATGAAAAACTGTTTTTT	CASSAGQGQNEKLFF
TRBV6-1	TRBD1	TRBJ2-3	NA	TGTGCCAGCAGTGCCACAGGGGGTAGGACAGATACGCAGTATTTT	CASSATGGRTDTQYF
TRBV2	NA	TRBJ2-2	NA	TGTGCCAGCAAGACAGATCGAGGACCCGGGGAGCTGTTTTTT	CASKTDRGPGELFF
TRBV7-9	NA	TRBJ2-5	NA	TGTGCCAGCAGCCCCGGCCCCGAAGACTTAGGGGGGACCCAGTACTTC	CASSPGPEDLGGTQYF
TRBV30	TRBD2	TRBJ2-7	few	TGTGCCTGGACGGGAGGGACCTACGAGCAGTACTTC	CAWTGGTYEQYF
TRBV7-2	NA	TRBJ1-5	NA	TGTGCCAGCAGCCGCAGTTATCAGGGAAGCAATCAGCCCCAGCATTTT	CASSRSYQGSNQPQHF
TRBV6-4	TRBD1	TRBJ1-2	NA	TGTGCCAGCAGTGACGACGCAGGGGGTCACTATGGCTACACCTTC	CASSDDAGGHYGYTF
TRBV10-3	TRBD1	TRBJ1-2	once	TGTGCCAGCAGTCCCAGGGGGAACTATGGCTACACCTTC	CASSPRGNYGYTF
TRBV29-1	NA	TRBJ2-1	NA	TGCAGCGCATCGGACAGAATAACCTACAATGAGCAGTTCTTC	CSASDRITYNEQFF
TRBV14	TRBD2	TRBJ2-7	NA	TGTGCCAGCAGCCGAGGGCGGGAGGTAGGCGAGCAGTACTTC	CASSRGREVGEQYF
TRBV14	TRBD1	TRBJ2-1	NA	TGTGCCAGCAGCCATCCCGGGACAGGGGTTAGCAATGAGCAGTTCTTC	CASSHPGTGVSNEQFF
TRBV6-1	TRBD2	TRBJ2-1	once	TGTGCCAGCACAGCGGGACTCAATGCGAACAATGAGCAGTTCTTC	CASTAGLNANNEQFF
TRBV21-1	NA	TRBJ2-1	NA	TGTGCCAGCAGCAAAGGTGGAGCGGGAGGGCAGGTGGACAATGAGCAGTTCTTC	CASSKGGAGGQVDNEQFF
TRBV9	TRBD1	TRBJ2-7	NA	TGTGCCAGCAGCCGAAGGGGACAGGGGTCGGACGAGCAGTACTTC	CASSRRGQGSDEQYF
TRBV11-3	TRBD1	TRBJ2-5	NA	TGTGCCAGCAGCTCAGGGACAGGGGAAGAGACCCAGTACTTC	CASSSGTGEETQYF
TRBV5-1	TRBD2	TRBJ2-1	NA	TGCGCCAGCAGCTCGGAGACTAGCGGGACTTACAATGAGCAGTTCTTC	CASSSETSGTYNEQFF
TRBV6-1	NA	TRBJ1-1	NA	TGTGCCAGCAGTGTGGAGGGACTGAGCACTGAAGCTTTCTTT	CASSVEGLSTEAFF
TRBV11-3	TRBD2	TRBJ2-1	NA	TGTGCCAGCAGCTTAGATCGGGGCCTAGCGGGAGTCAATGAGCAGTTCTTC	CASSLDRGLAGVNEQFF
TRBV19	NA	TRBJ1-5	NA	TGTGCCAGTAGGGGTGGTGGGCAGGGCTACCAGCCCCAGCATTTT	CASRGGGQGYQPQHF
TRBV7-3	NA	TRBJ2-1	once	TGTGCCAGCAGCTTAGTTAGCGCCACCCTCAATGAGCAGTTCTTC	CASSLVSATLNEQFF
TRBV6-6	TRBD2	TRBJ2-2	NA	TGTGCCAGCAAACAGTGGCGGGGGGTCGCCGGGGAGCTGTTTTTT	CASKQWRGVAGELFF
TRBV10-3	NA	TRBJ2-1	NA	TGTGCCATCAGTGAGGCTGCGGATGAGCAGTTCTTC	CAISEAADEQFF
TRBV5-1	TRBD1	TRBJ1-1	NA	TGCGCCAGCAGCTGGGGACAGGGGGCAGGCGAGTCCGTGAACACTGAAGCTTTCTTT	CASSWGQGAGESVNTEAFF
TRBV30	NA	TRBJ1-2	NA	TGTGCCTGGAGTAGAGGACAGAGAGGTGGCTACACCTTC	CAWSRGQRGGYTF
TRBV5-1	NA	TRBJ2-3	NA	TGCGCCAGCAGGAGCGGGTCCACAGATACGCAGTATTTT	CASRSGSTDTQYF
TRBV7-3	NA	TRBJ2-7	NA	TGTGCCAGCAGCAAAGGGGTTGGACGGGGGTACGAGCAGTACTTC	CASSKGVGRGYEQYF
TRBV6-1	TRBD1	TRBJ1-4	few	TGTGCCAGCAGCCCCCAGGGGGTAAAACTGTTTTTT	CASSPQGVKLFF
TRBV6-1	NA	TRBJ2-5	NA	TGTGCCAGCAGTGAAGAAACACGGATACAAGAGACTCAGTACTTC	CASSEETRIQETQYF
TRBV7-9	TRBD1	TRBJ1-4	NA	TGTGCCAGCAGCTTGGGTCAGGGGGCCTTATTGCTGTTTTTT	CASSLGQGALLLFF
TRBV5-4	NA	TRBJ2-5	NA	TGTGCCAGCAGGACACAGGGAAGGGAGACCCAGTACTTC	CASRTQGRETQYF
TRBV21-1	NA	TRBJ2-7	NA	TGTGCCAGCAGCAAAGGTGGCAGGGGATCAATATACGAGCAGTACTTC	CASSKGGRGSIYEQYF
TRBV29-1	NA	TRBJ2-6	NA	TGCAGCGTTGAAGTTACCGAGATCTCTGGGGCAAACGTCCTGACTTTC	CSVEVTEISGANVLTF
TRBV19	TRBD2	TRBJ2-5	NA	TGTGCCAGTAGTCGGGGGGTAGCGGGAGGAGATAAGACCCAGTACTTC	CASSRGVAGGDKTQYF
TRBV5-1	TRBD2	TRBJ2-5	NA	TGCGCCAGCAGCTTGGAGCGGGGGGAGCAGTACTTC	CASSLERGEQYF
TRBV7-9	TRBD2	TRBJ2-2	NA	TGTGCCAGCAGCGAGACAGCGGGGTGGGGTTCCGGGGAGCTGTTTTTT	CASSETAGWGSGELFF
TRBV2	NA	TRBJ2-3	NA	TGTGCCAGCAGTGAAGGGAGGGGGAGGGCAGATACGCAGTATTTT	CASSEGRGRADTQYF
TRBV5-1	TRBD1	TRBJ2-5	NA	TGCGCCAGCAGCTTGGGACAGGGAAAAGAGACCCAGTACTTC	CASSLGQGKETQYF
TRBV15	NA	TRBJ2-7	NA	TGTGCCACCAGCAGGGAAAGGGGGAAGTCCTACGAGCAGTACTTC	CATSRERGKSYEQYF
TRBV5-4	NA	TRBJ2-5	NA	TGTGCCAGCAGCAAGGACTTACGCCCAATTAGGGAGACCCAGTACTTC	CASSKDLRPIRETQYF
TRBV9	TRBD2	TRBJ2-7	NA	TGTGCCAGCAGCGTAGGGGAGGGGACTACCTACGAGCAGTACTTC	CASSVGEGTTYEQYF
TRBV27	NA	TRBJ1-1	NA	TGTGCCAGCAGTTTGGCAGGGGCCGGCACTGAAGCTTTCTTT	CASSLAGAGTEAFF